The entry below describes one T cell receptor beta chain. The junction and the germline gene differ at one end; a read error may be behind it. The data were taken from a study of blood T cell repertoires in COVID-19. Study overall: Sources were T cells, B-cell-depleted T cells, or PBMCs; the material itself was cDNA or gDNA.

This CDR3 is built from 16 residues. In germline, CDR1 is SGHAT, CDR2 FQDESV (reference sequence). Measured with immunoSEQ multiplex PCR; TCRdb has only the in-frame clones, and not every one. The repertoire includes 350,000 to 400,000 clones, around 89% of them detected once, and around 6.3% sits in the top ten. The gene calls are TRBV11-1 and TRBJ2-6; TRBD1 might be the D (5 bases). The TCR originated in a man aged 18-30 years with active or convalescent COVID-19. The sample comprised peripheral blood. CDR3 amino acids: CASSFDTTSGANVLTF. The CDR3 coding sequence is TGTGCCAGCAGCTTTGACACCACCTCTGGGGCCAACGTGCTGACTTTC.